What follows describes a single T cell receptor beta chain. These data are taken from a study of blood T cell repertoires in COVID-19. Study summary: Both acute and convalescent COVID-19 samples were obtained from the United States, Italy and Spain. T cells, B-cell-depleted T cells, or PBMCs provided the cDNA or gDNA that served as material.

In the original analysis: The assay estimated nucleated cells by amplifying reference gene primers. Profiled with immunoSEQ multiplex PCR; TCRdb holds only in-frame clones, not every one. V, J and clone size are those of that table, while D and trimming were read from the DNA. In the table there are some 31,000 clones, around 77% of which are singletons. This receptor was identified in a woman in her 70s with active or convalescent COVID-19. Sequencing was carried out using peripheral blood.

In nucleotides, the CDR3 is TGTGCCAGCAGCTTGGTTCCCAGTTCCTACGAGCAGTACTTC. Encoded protein: CASSLVPSSYEQYF. V usage is TRBV5-4 and J usage is TRBJ2-7, with unresolved D. This CDR3 is built from 14 residues. V was pared by 0 bases and J by 1 base, with 8 bases between. Germline V gene sequence: CDR1 SGHNT, CDR2 YYREEE (reference sequence).